This T cell receptor beta chain was documented in a study of cytomegalovirus exposure and HLA in healthy donors. Study-level points and caveats: There were some public TCRs occurring in many donors, but most TCR sequences were rare. Later on, an analysis found that several of the most significant clusters appeared to be linked to common viral pathogens, which included parvovirus B19. The authors excluded some V segments, including TRBV6-2 and TRBV6-3, as indistinguishable.

Germline V CDR1 and CDR2: SEHNR, FQNEAQ (reference sequence). This CDR3 is 15 amino acids long. The V gene end was trimmed by 6 bases and the J gene end by 3 bases; junction bases not matched to a gene: 9. Unrecorded immune exposures were likely, despite nominal health at sampling. The PCR was carried out with 60 Vbeta primers and 13 Jbeta primers. Sequenced by immunoSEQ multiplex PCR; TCRdb stores in-frame clones only, minus some. This table holds approximately 160,000 clones, 55% to 80% found once. With regard to this clone: Its matching antigen is unknown.

The sequence was collected from a woman younger than 30 in good health and CMV-seropositive. The chain recombines TRBV7-9 with TRBJ1-1; 8 nucleotides match TRBD1. Sequencing input: PBMCs. CDR3 nucleotide sequence: TGTGCCAGCAGGGCCCTCACAGGGGGAGACACTGAAGCTTTCTTT. It translates to CASRALTGGDTEAFF.